These 26 T cell receptor beta chains were sequenced from one sample in a study of OX40 agonist ivuxolimab in advanced cancers. Sequencing was performed with immunoSEQ multiplex PCR; in TCRdb, only in-frame clones are kept and a portion is missing. Counted here are around 65,000 clones, about 89% occurring once; the ten biggest clones make up 0.25% to 0.3%. The sample here was CD4+ or CD8+ T cells sorted from blood, taken in a trial of the OX40 agonist ivuxolimab. These receptor sequences come from an adult with an advanced solid tumor such as melanoma, head and neck, liver or kidney cancer.

The gene calls are TRBV27 and TRBJ1-4; D ambiguous. V gave up 4 bases and J gave up 7 bases, with 13 bases separating them. Germline V CDR1 and CDR2: MNHEY, SMNVEV (reference sequence). This CDR3 contains 14 residues. The DNA of the CDR3 is TGTGCCAGCAGTTCGGGTAGGGCGACTGAAAAACTGTTTTTT. It specifies CASSSGRATEKLFF.

The V and J genes are TRBV5-4 and TRBJ2-4, with 7 bases aligning to TRBD2. The V gene end was trimmed by 4 bases and the J gene end by 8 bases; junction bases not matched to a gene: 9. The germline V gene encodes CDR1 SGHNT and CDR2 YYREEE (reference sequence). The CDR3 runs to 14 residues. In DNA, the CDR3 is TGTGCCAGCAGCGTGACGGGGGGACGGGACATTCAGTACTTC. It codes for CASSVTGGRDIQYF.

J is TRBJ1-2 and V is TRBV15, with unresolved D. CDR3 length: 13 residues. V was trimmed by 2 bases and J by 6 bases, leaving 10 bases between them. CDR1 and CDR2 from the germline V gene are LNHNV and YYDKDF (reference sequence). As DNA, the CDR3 is TGTGCCACCAGCAGACCGAACAGCGATGGCTACACCTTC. It codes for CATSRPNSDGYTF.

V gene TRBV11-3 combines with J gene TRBJ1-1; no clear D gene. The CDR3 is made up of 12 amino acids. Per the germline V gene, CDR1 is SGHNT and CDR2 is YENEEA. Trimming shortened V by 7 bases and J by 0 bases, and 6 bases separated the two germline ends. The CDR3 spells CASIIMNTEAFF. The CDR3 DNA reads TGTGCCAGCATCATTATGAACACTGAAGCTTTCTTT.

The chain has TRBV30 and TRBJ2-7, with 9 nucleotides matching TRBD1. This CDR3 is built from 13 residues. CDR1 and CDR2 from the germline V gene are GTSNPN and SVGIG (reference sequence). With 8 bases clipped from V and 2 bases from J, the junction kept 7 bases outside the gene matches. The DNA of the CDR3 is TGTGCCGGATCCGGGACAGGGACCTACGAGCAGTACTTC. Amino acid sequence: CAGSGTGTYEQYF.

This chain joins TRBV28 and TRBJ2-1, with 9 bases lining up with TRBD2. The trim removed 8 bases at V and 4 bases at J, leaving 3 bases unmatched. From germline, CDR1 is MDHEN and CDR2 SYDVKM. This CDR3 comprises 13 residues. CDR3 region: CASEAGGYNEQFF. CDR3 sequence (DNA): TGTGCCAGCGAAGCGGGGGGATACAATGAGCAGTTCTTC.

The CDR3 spells CASSVQGAGLPGANVLTF. The CDR3 coding sequence is TGTGCCAGCAGTGTCCAGGGGGCAGGATTACCTGGGGCCAACGTCCTGACTTTC. The gene calls are TRBV25-1 and TRBJ2-6, with 8 bases matching TRBD1. V was clipped by 4 bases and J by 2 bases; unmatched bases: 10. This CDR3 contains 18 residues. The germline CDR1 and CDR2 sequences are MGHDK and SYGVNS.

CDR3 sequence reads: CASSPIGVPAREETQYF. CDR3 nucleotides: TGTGCCAGCAGCCCGATTGGCGTCCCAGCCCGGGAGGAGACCCAGTACTTC. V is TRBV5-4 and J is TRBJ2-5, with a possible D match to TRBD2 (6 bases). This CDR3 is built from 17 residues. Per the germline V gene, CDR1 is SGHNT and CDR2 is YYREEE (reference sequence). Trimming took off 4 bases at V and 5 bases at J, with 24 bases between the two ends.

The genes are TRBV7-8 and TRBJ2-5; D could derive from TRBD1 or TRBD2 (5 bases each). The DNA end favors TRBJ2-7, so the J call may be wrong. The CDR3 contains 14 residues. Germline V CDR1 and CDR2: SGHVS, FQNEAQ. The CDR3 reads CASSLRDRAYEQYF. CDR3 sequence (DNA): TGTGCCAGCAGCTTACGGGACCGAGCCTACGAGCAGTACTTC.

A word on this clone: Sequence at one end of the junction differs from germline and may be a read error. The identical CDR3 is also encoded by other nucleotide sequences in the sample. The V call is TRBV10-3, the J call TRBJ1-1, with 10 bases that match TRBD1. CDR1 and CDR2 (germline): ENHRY, SYGVKD. The CDR3 has 18 residues. The CDR3 loop reads CAISRRPGQGPRDTEAFF. In nucleotides, the CDR3 is TGTGCCATCAGTAGGAGACCGGGACAGGGGCCAAGGGACACTGAAGCCTTCTTT.

V usage is TRBV4-1 and J usage is TRBJ2-4; D is possibly TRBD2 (5 bases). The germline gives CDR1 MGHRA, CDR2 YSYEKL. V lost 5 bases and J lost 6, with 14 bases in between. The CDR3 is made up of 14 amino acids. DNA of the CDR3: TGCGCCAGCAGCACCCGAGAGGGATTAAACATTCAGTACTTC. Translation: CASSTREGLNIQYF.

The chain carries TRBV10-1 and TRBJ2-5; 8 positions agree with TRBD2. The CDR3 runs to 16 residues. Germline V gives CDR1 WNHNN, CDR2 SYGVQD (reference sequence). V lost 6 bases to trimming and J lost 5 bases; unmatched junction nucleotides: 14. The CDR3 bases are TGCGCCAGCAGCGACCATACGGGAGGGCCAATGGAGACCCAGTACTTC. Protein product: CASSDHTGGPMETQYF.

The V call is TRBV5-5, the J call TRBJ2-7; 10 bases match TRBD1. The length of the CDR3 is 18 residues. V shed 3 bases and J 0 bases; nucleotides not matched to a gene: 12. CDR1 is SGHKS, CDR2 YYEKEE, per germline (reference sequence). As DNA, the CDR3 is TGTGCCAGCAGCTCCGACAGGGGGCGAGCCTCCCCCTCCTACGAGCAGTACTTC. Encoded protein: CASSSDRGRASPSYEQYF.

The chain links TRBV6-1 to TRBJ2-7, with TRBD1 matching 10 bases. The CDR3 totals 16 residues. Germline loops: CDR1 MNHNS, CDR2 SASEGT. Losses at the gene ends were 3 bases for V and 4 bases for J; bases not matched to a gene: 9. CDR3 nucleotide sequence: TGTGCCAGCAGTGATCCAACGGGACAGGGGAAGTACGAGCAGTACTTC. It codes for CASSDPTGQGKYEQYF.

CDR3 loop: CASSRGFGYGYTF. The CDR3 DNA sequence: TGTGCCAGCAGCCGGGGTTTCGGCTATGGCTACACCTTC. The chain is built from TRBV11-2 and TRBJ1-2; no reliable D call. Trimming stripped 5 bases from V and 4 bases from J, with 11 bases between. The V gene's germline CDR1 is SGHAT and CDR2 FQNNGV. The CDR3 has 13 residues.

V usage is TRBV7-8 and J usage is TRBJ1-4; D unclear. The CDR3 contains 14 residues. Germline V gene data show CDR1 as SGHVS and CDR2 as FQNEAQ. The ends were cut back, 4 bases at V and 3 bases at J, with 9 bases in the middle. The CDR3 bases are TGTGCCAGCAGCTCTCGGGCCTCTAATGAAAAACTGTTTTTT. Protein sequence: CASSSRASNEKLFF.

The chain uses TRBV2 and TRBJ1-1, with D possibly matching TRBD1 (5 bases). V shed 4 bases and J shed 2 bases, with 11 bases lying between them. The CDR3 is 14 residues long. CDR1 is SNHLY and CDR2 is FYNNEI in the germline V gene. DNA for the CDR3: TGTGCCAGCAGTGCCGTCAGGGTAAACACTGAAGCTTTCTTT. Translated, it gives CASSAVRVNTEAFF.

The chain recombines TRBV27 with TRBJ2-3; the match to TRBD1 covers 8 bases. Unmatched junction bases numbered 5, after V lost 4 bases and J lost 5 bases. Germline assignment: CDR1 MNHEY and CDR2 SMNVEV (reference sequence). The CDR3 has 14 residues. The CDR3 nucleotides read TGTGCCAGCAGTTACGGACAGGGTATAGATACGCAGTATTTT. Protein sequence: CASSYGQGIDTQYF.

The chain links TRBV7-9 to TRBJ2-7; TRBD1 is a possible D gene (5 bases). The V gene lost 8 bases and the J gene lost 3 bases, with 8 bases spanning the gap. The germline V gene encodes CDR1 SEHNR and CDR2 FQNEAQ (reference sequence). The CDR3 length is 11 residues. The CDR3: CASGRGYEQYF. DNA of the CDR3: TGTGCCAGCGGAAGGGGCTACGAGCAGTACTTC. Full variable domain (rest looked up from reference TRBV7-9 and TRBJ2-7): DTGVSQNPRHKITKRGQNVTFRCDPISEHNRLYWYRQTLGQGPEFLTYFQNEAQLEKSRLLSDRFSAERPKGSFSTLEIQRTEQGDSAMYLCASGRGYEQYFGPGTRLTVT.

The rearrangement links TRBV7-9 to TRBJ2-1; 8 bases fit TRBD2. The CDR3 length is 15 residues. Germline-derived CDR1 and CDR2 are SEHNR and FQNEAQ (reference sequence). J gave up 0 bases and V 3 bases, and 1 base lay outside the gene matches. The CDR3 region has the DNA TGTGCCAGCAGCTTTAGCGGGATCTCCTACAATGAGCAGTTCTTC. This sequence encodes CASSFSGISYNEQFF.

The J gene is TRBJ2-7, the V gene TRBV4-2; the match to TRBD1 covers 9 bases. Germline V lookup: CDR1 LGHNA, CDR2 YNFKEQ. V lost 1 base and J lost 5; bases outside the gene matches: 6. There are 15 residues in the CDR3. The CDR3 sequence: CASSQVRDRDHEQYF. The CDR3 DNA follows: TGTGCCAGCAGCCAAGTTAGGGACAGGGACCACGAGCAGTACTTC.

V and J are TRBV2 and TRBJ2-3, with TRBD1 matching 10 bases. Per germline, CDR1 SNHLY and CDR2 FYNNEI. Trimming took 6 bases from V and 5 from J; bases not matched to a gene: 8. The CDR3 is 15 amino acids. CDR3 protein: CASRRDRGPVDTQYF. The CDR3 DNA sequence: TGTGCCAGCAGACGTGACAGGGGGCCAGTAGATACGCAGTATTTT.

This sequence joins TRBV5-4 and TRBJ2-1, with a weak D call TRBD2 (5 bases). The CDR3 has 14 residues. V was cut by 4 bases and J by 7 bases, with 15 bases left in between. Germline-derived CDR1 and CDR2 are SGHNT and YYREEE (reference sequence). In DNA, the CDR3 is TGTGCCAGCAGCATCGGTTCTGGGAGAAATGAGCAGTTCTTC. Residues: CASSIGSGRNEQFF.

This chain uses TRBV30 with TRBJ1-1; 9 bases agree with TRBD1. The CDR3 length is 13 residues. Germline CDR1 and CDR2: GTSNPN and SVGIG (reference sequence). J lost 11 bases, V lost 3 bases, and 10 bases had no gene match. CDR3 protein: CAWSGDREMWAFF. The CDR3 DNA reads TGTGCCTGGAGCGGGGACAGGGAGATGTGGGCTTTCTTT. Full variable domain (missing parts from reference TRBV30 and TRBJ1-1): SQTIHQWPATLVQPVGSPLSLECTVEGTSNPNLYWYRQAAGRGLQLLFYSVGIGQISSEVPQNLSASRPQDRQFILSSKKLLLSDSGFYLCAWSGDREMWAFFGQGTRLTVV.

V and J are TRBV7-3 and TRBJ2-7; 8 bases align to TRBD2. Germline trimming cut 4 bases from V and 3 bases from J; bases unmatched to any gene: 8. Germline V CDR1 and CDR2: SGHTA, FQGTGA. The CDR3 runs to 15 residues. Here the CDR3 reads CASSSGSGAGYEQYF. The DNA for the CDR3 is TGTGCCAGCAGCTCAGGTAGCGGGGCAGGCTACGAGCAGTACTTC.

The CDR3 reads CASSLQRDTLGDNSPLHF. For the CDR3, the DNA is TGTGCCAGCAGCTTGCAACGGGACACTTTAGGCGATAATTCACCCCTCCACTTT. This chain joins TRBV5-4 and TRBJ1-6; tentatively, D is TRBD1 (6 bases). CDR1 and CDR2 (germline): SGHNT, YYREEE (reference sequence). V was trimmed by 1 base and J by 5 bases, leaving 19 bases between them. The CDR3 contains 18 residues.